The clone carrying this T cell receptor beta chain occurred a few times. Its antigen is unknown. The PCR contained 60 Vbeta and 13 Jbeta primers. Some clones are missing from TCRdb's copy, which holds only in-frame ones; the method was immunoSEQ multiplex PCR. The table shows roughly 77,000 clones, with roughly 69% occurring only once. These data originate in a study of cytomegalovirus exposure and HLA in healthy donors. The CDR3 covers 14 residues. Germline values: CDR1 SGHDT, CDR2 YYEEEE. J lost 2 bases, V lost 5 bases, and 2 bases had no gene match. General observations from the study: At a 0.05 false discovery rate, a later analysis found around 17,000 TCR beta sequences to be associated with HLA alleles.

What was sequenced was PBMCs. The TCR originated in a woman between 50 and 59 years old in good health and CMV-seropositive. V usage is TRBV5-6 and J usage is TRBJ1-2; 11 bases are shared with TRBD1. CDR3 amino acids: CASRGDRGNYGYTF. DNA of the CDR3: TGTGCCAGCAGGGGGGACAGGGGGAACTATGGCTACACCTTC.